This TCR beta chain was identified during a study of cytomegalovirus exposure and HLA in healthy donors. Findings and limits, study-wide: It was found in a later analysis that first-cohort TCR clusters tended to co-occur in the 90 to 150 validation repertoires.

Clones were read by immunoSEQ multiplex PCR, and TCRdb kept only the in-frame ones, dropping some. The sample includes around 250,000 clones, 90% seen only once; the top ten take under 0.45%. Germline CDR1 LNHNV, CDR2 YYDKDF (reference sequence). The CDR3 covers 15 residues. Trimming removed 1 base from V and 2 bases from J, with 11 bases in between. In the case of this clone: Its antigen is unidentified.

V and J are TRBV15 and TRBJ2-5, with a possible D match to TRBD1 (6 bases). This sequence originates from a woman under 30 in good health and CMV-seronegative. Sequenced sample: PBMCs. In DNA, the CDR3 is TGTGCCACCAGCAGAGCGCACAGGGATCAAGAGACCCAGTACTTC. It is translated as CATSRAHRDQETQYF.